This TCR beta chain was documented in a study of T cells in Graves' hyperthyroidism and ophthalmopathy. Regions amplified from RNA transcripts were the TCR beta CDR3 regions. A first-round RT-PCR of the TCR CDR3 used the HTBI primer set. TCRdb re-called the multiplex PCR reads through MiXCR, storing one row per CDR3 protein. The profile shows about 160,000 distinct CDR3 sequences, about a tenth of them singletons. This clonotype was recorded at least ten times. Its antigen is unknown. The blood sample dates from first hyperthyroidism diagnosis, preceding any ophthalmopathy symptoms. PBMCs were sourced from more than 7.5 ml fresh peripheral blood. The study's findings and limits: Ophthalmopathy was told apart from stable hyperthyroidism by a 13 V-J model. It was a median 6.5 months before onset that the model predicted ophthalmopathy.

This sequence originates from a woman younger than 30 with Graves' hyperthyroidism that later progressed to Graves' ophthalmopathy. The material sequenced was blood.

The CDR3, as DNA: TGTGCCAGCAGTCTCCGACAGGGAGTGGTTGGCTACACCTTC. The encoded protein is CASSLRQGVVGYTF. The rearrangement links TRBV27 to TRBJ1-2; 7 positions match TRBD1. The CDR3 runs 14 residues. Germline V gives CDR1 MNHEY, CDR2 SMNVEV (reference sequence). J was trimmed by 7 bases and V by 5 bases; bases with no gene match: 10.